Below are 4 T cell receptor beta chains sequenced from a single sample in a study of T cell repertoires in cytomegalovirus infection. TCRdb ran MiXCR on the reads and lists one entry per CDR3 protein. The table shows hundreds of thousands of distinct CDR3 sequences, with roughly 24% occurring only once. The sample consisted of CD8+ T cells from PBMCs. These receptors were collected from a human donor in good health (CMV status not recorded). Some clones in this sample may be carry-over from other donors' samples.

The rearrangement joins TRBV20-1 to TRBJ2-7; D is uncertain. The CDR3 covers 12 residues. Germline V gene data show CDR1 as DFQATT and CDR2 as SNEGSKA (reference sequence). Deletions cut 2 bases from V and 2 bases from J, with 7 bases between. For the CDR3, the DNA is TGCAGTGCTAGAACCGTGGCCTACGAGCAGTACGTC. Residues: CSARTVAYEQYV.

Notes on this clonotype: The germline gene is not matched at one end of the junction; a read error may be the cause. V gene TRBV2 combines with J gene TRBJ2-1, with 13 bases lining up with TRBD2. The CDR3 is 18 amino acids. Germline V gives CDR1 SNHLY, CDR2 FYNNEI. The CDR3 nucleotides are TGTGCCAGCAGACTCGGACTAGCGGGGGAAATATCCTGCAATGAGCAGTTCTTC. Residues: CASRLGLAGEISCNEQFF.

The chain combines TRBV24-1 with TRBJ2-1; D is unresolved. V lost 7 bases and J 0 bases, leaving 12 bases between the germline ends. The CDR3 length is 15 residues. The germline CDR1 and CDR2 sequences are KGHDR and SFDVKD. This CDR3 is CATRDGKSSYNEQFF. Here the CDR3 DNA reads TGTGCCACCAGGGACGGCAAGAGCTCCTACAATGAGCAGTTCTTC.

The chain combines TRBV2 with TRBJ2-1, with 10 bases identical to TRBD1. This CDR3 region has 16 residues. CDR1 is SNHLY, CDR2 FYNNEI, per germline. Trimming at V came to 10 bases and at J to 0 bases, leaving 9 bases not matched to a gene. DNA of the CDR3: TGTGCCATCGACAGGGGGCGGTTTATCTCCTACAATGAGCAGTTCTTC. This encodes CAIDRGRFISYNEQFF.